This TCR beta chain comes out of a study of shared clonotypes between healthy human individuals. Study-wide context: CD4 naive and CD4 memory each took three plates per donor, while CD8 naive took two and CD8 memory one.

Trimming cost V 0 bases and J 6 bases, with 14 bases left between them. CDR3 length equals 15 residues. Germline loops: CDR1 MGHRA, CDR2 YSYEKL. Terminally differentiated effector memory CD45RA+ cells were excluded by CCR7 positive selection of CD45RO-negative cells. Profiled with immunoSEQ multiplex PCR; TCRdb holds only in-frame clones, not every one. The repertoire consists of millions of clones, with roughly 94% occurring once and the leading ten covering 1% to 1.3%. Sequenced material: naive CD8+ T cells sorted from blood. V is TRBV4-1 and J is TRBJ1-1; TRBD1 is a possible D gene (5 bases). The clonotype was recovered from a man between 18 and 35 years old in good health. CDR3 nucleotide sequence: TGCGCCAGCAGCCAAGAGGACGCAGGGAGGGCTGAAGCTTTCTTT. The encoded protein is CASSQEDAGRAEAFF.